The clone carrying this T cell receptor (beta chain) occurred a few times. This CDR3 is built from 12 residues. Trimming took 4 bases from V and 6 from J, leaving 13 bases between them. From germline, CDR1 is GTSNPN and CDR2 SVGIG (reference sequence). The data were taken from a study of T-cell reconstitution after alpha-beta-depleted transplantation in children. Construction of the TCRbeta library involved unique molecular identifiers. Each CDR3 protein is one row after TCRdb ran MiXCR on the PCR reads. The table shows roughly 590,000 distinct CDR3 sequences, with 16% occurring only once. The chain links TRBV30 to TRBJ2-7; D is undetermined. The sequence derives from a human donor who donated a stem cell graft to a child with acute myeloid leukemia. Sample: PBMCs from the stem cell graft donor, taken from the stem cell graft. The CDR3 loop reads CAWMDVLGEQYF. The CDR3 DNA sequence: TGTGCCTGGATGGATGTTCTCGGCGAGCAGTACTTC.